Listed below are T cell receptor beta chains from one sample, sequenced in a study of STAT5B mutations in CD4+ large granular lymphocyte leukemia. TCRdb's copy holds only in-frame clones and misses some; the assay was immunoSEQ multiplex PCR. The sample consists of just under 20,000 clones, about four fifths of them appearing once. Sequencing input: CD4+ T cells from blood buffy coats. These TCRs come from a human donor in good health. The CDR3 runs from the conserved cysteine through the conserved F or W. The order of the fields is D gene, J gene, V gene, clone size, CDR3 DNA, CDR3 protein. A D gene is named only where the DNA matches it firmly. Clone size, where shown, is once, few, many, or a class for clones that have expanded.

D: .
J: TRBJ2-1
V: TRBV5-6
size: .
DNA: TGTGCCAGCAGCTCCCCGGGTCACCTTTCCTCCTACAATGAGCAGTTCTTC
CDR3: CASSSPGHLSSYNEQFF

D: .
J: TRBJ1-1
V: TRBV5-8
size: .
DNA: TGTGCCAGCAGCCGCGGGGTTGGGACTGAAGCTTTCTTT
CDR3: CASSRGVGTEAFF

D: .
J: TRBJ1-2
V: TRBV19
size: once
DNA: TGTGCCAGTAGTATTCATAAGGGCGGCTTCGACTATGGCTACACCTTC
CDR3: CASSIHKGGFDYGYTF

D: TRBD1
J: TRBJ2-7
V: TRBV10-3
size: once
DNA: TGTGCCATCAGTGAGGTGACAGGGACCTACGAGCAGTACTTC
CDR3: CAISEVTGTYEQYF

D: TRBD1
J: TRBJ2-5
V: TRBV6-1
size: .
DNA: TGTGCCAGCGGAAGACAGGGGGCTTTCGGGGAGACCCAGTACTTC
CDR3: CASGRQGAFGETQYF

D: TRBD2
J: TRBJ2-3
V: TRBV9
size: .
DNA: TGTGCCAGCAGCGTACGGTCATCCCTAGCGGGTCCAGGAGATACGCAGTATTTT
CDR3: CASSVRSSLAGPGDTQYF

D: .
J: TRBJ1-5
V: TRBV2
size: .
DNA: TGTGCCAGCAGTGAGACGGCCAGCTATCAGCCCCAGCATTTT
CDR3: CASSETASYQPQHF

D: .
J: TRBJ2-5
V: TRBV5-8
size: .
DNA: TGTGCCAGCAGCTTCGAAGTTGTGGAGACCCAGTACTTC
CDR3: CASSFEVVETQYF

D: TRBD2
J: TRBJ2-3
V: TRBV30
size: .
DNA: TGTGCCGGGACTAGCGGGAGCTTGGCAGATACGCAGTATTTT
CDR3: CAGTSGSLADTQYF

D: .
J: TRBJ2-5
V: TRBV5-4
size: .
DNA: TGTGCCACCAAGGGGGGTACCCAAGAGACCCAGTACTTC
CDR3: CATKGGTQETQYF

D: .
J: TRBJ2-2
V: TRBV10-2
size: .
DNA: TGCGCCAGCAGTGAGTCGGGGGCCGGGGAGCTGTTTTTT
CDR3: CASSESGAGELFF

D: TRBD1
J: TRBJ2-7
V: TRBV14
size: .
DNA: TGTGCCAGCAGTCCAAGGTACGGGACAGGGAGCTCCTACGAGCAGTACTTC
CDR3: CASSPRYGTGSSYEQYF